The 19 T cell receptor beta chains given below trace back to one sample, sequenced in a study of cytomegalovirus exposure and HLA in healthy donors. Produced via immunoSEQ multiplex PCR; TCRdb's table is partial and in-frame only. The sample consists of 190,000 or so clones, roughly 80% of them appearing once. Sequenced sample: PBMCs. Receptors originate from a woman aged 18-30 years in good health and CMV-seropositive.

The rearrangement joins TRBV5-1 to TRBJ2-1; 12 bases align to TRBD2. This CDR3 has 20 amino acids. Germline V gives CDR1 SGHRS, CDR2 YFSETQ. Unmatched junction bases numbered 14, after V lost 4 bases and J lost 0 bases. CDR3 nucleotide sequence: TGCGCCAGCAGCCGTGAAACTAGCGGGGGGCAAATGAGCTCCTACAATGAGCAGTTCTTC. Protein product: CASSRETSGGQMSSYNEQFF.

V and J are TRBV7-8 and TRBJ1-6; 8 nucleotides align to TRBD1. V shed 7 bases and J 10 bases; nucleotides not matched to a gene: 12. The CDR3 contains 15 residues. Germline V CDR1 and CDR2: SGHVS, FQNEAQ. CDR3 nucleotide sequence: TGTGCCAGCACGGCCGGGACAGGCAGGCCCTCACCCCTCCACTTT. This translates into CASTAGTGRPSPLHF.

Turning to this clone: Other DNA sequences in the same sample also yield this CDR3. This chain links TRBV9 with TRBJ2-2, with D tentatively TRBD1 (6 bases). This CDR3 is built from 15 residues. Trimming shortened V by 0 bases and J by 2 bases, and 8 bases separated the two germline ends. CDR1 SGDLS and CDR2 YYNGEE come from the germline V gene. CDR3 protein: CASSVGTANTGELFF. DNA for the CDR3: TGTGCCAGCAGCGTAGGGACAGCTAACACCGGGGAGCTGTTTTTT. The full variable domain, rest sourced from reference TRBV9 and TRBJ2-2, is DSGVTQTPKHLITATGQRVTLRCSPRSGDLSVYWYQQSLDQGLQFLIQYYNGEERAKGNILERFSAQQFPDLHSELNLSSLELGDSALYFCASSVGTANTGELFFGEGSRLTVL.

The DNA for the CDR3 is TGTGCCAGCACCCCCGGGACAGGGTTTTATGAGCAGTTCTTC. This encodes CASTPGTGFYEQFF. The chain combines TRBV5-6 with TRBJ2-1; 9 nucleotides line up with TRBD1. Germline V gives CDR1 SGHDT, CDR2 YYEEEE. CDR3 length equals 14 residues. With V trimmed by 6 bases and J by 8 bases, 9 bases remained unmatched.

The V call is TRBV14, the J call TRBJ2-3; D is possibly TRBD2 (7 bases). CDR3 length: 14 residues. The V gene lost 3 bases and the J gene lost 2 bases, with 9 bases spanning the gap. Germline loops: CDR1 SGHDN, CDR2 FVKESK. CDR3 amino acids: CASSQAGATDTQYF. CDR3 coding DNA: TGTGCCAGCAGCCAGGCGGGGGCCACAGATACGCAGTATTTT.

V usage is TRBV19 and J usage is TRBJ1-1; D gene unclear. CDR1 and CDR2 (germline): LNHDA, SQIVND (reference sequence). The CDR3 length is 11 residues. The germline V and J ends were trimmed by 3 bases and 4 bases, with 3 bases remaining between them. In DNA form, the CDR3 reads TGTGCCAGTAGTATCGGCACTGAAGCTTTCTTT. Its translation: CASSIGTEAFF.

This rearrangement joins TRBV6-5 to TRBJ1-6, with TRBD1 identical over 8 bases. Germline values: CDR1 MNHEY, CDR2 SVGAGI. The CDR3 runs to 16 residues. The ends lost 0 bases at V and 9 bases at J; junction bases unmatched: 7. The DNA for the CDR3 is TGTGCCAGCAGTTACTCCGGACAGGGCGAGGCTTCACCCCTCCACTTT. It translates to CASSYSGQGEASPLHF.

This clone showed up just a few times. The V gene is TRBV18, the J gene TRBJ1-2, with D unclear. Germline V gene lookup returns CDR1 KGHSH and CDR2 LQKENI. The length of the CDR3 is 13 residues. Trimming pared 2 bases from V and 8 bases from J, leaving 12 bases between. CDR3 sequence: CASSPGLGDGYTF. The CDR3 nucleotides are TGTGCCAGCTCACCAGGACTCGGAGACGGCTACACCTTC. The entire variable domain, with the rest obtained from reference TRBV18 and TRBJ1-2, is as follows: NAGVMQNPRHLVRRRGQEARLRCSPMKGHSHVYWYRQLPEEGLKFMVYLQKENIIDESGMPKERFSAEFPKEGPSILRIQQVVRGDSAAYFCASSPGLGDGYTFGSGTRLTVV.

This chain connects TRBV6-6 to TRBJ1-2, with 7 bases lining up with TRBD1. The J segment lost 6 bases and the V segment lost 2 bases, leaving 3 bases of the junction unmatched. The CDR3 runs 13 residues. The germline V gene encodes CDR1 MNHNY and CDR2 SVGAGI (reference sequence). In nucleotides, the CDR3 is TGTGCCAGCAGTTACAGGGGGCAAGATGGCTACACCTTC. It yields the protein CASSYRGQDGYTF.

J is TRBJ2-7 and V is TRBV5-1; 10 nucleotides line up with TRBD1. The CDR3 has 15 residues. Trimming at V came to 0 bases and at J to 3 bases, leaving 3 bases not matched to a gene. Germline CDR1 reads SGHRS; CDR2 reads YFSETQ. CDR3 residues: CASSLAGTGVYEQYF. The CDR3 nucleotides are TGCGCCAGCAGCTTGGCCGGGACAGGGGTCTACGAGCAGTACTTC.

V is TRBV5-5 and J is TRBJ2-5; 10 bases line up with TRBD1. V trimming: 3 bases; J trimming: 0 bases; junction bases outside the gene matches: 8. This CDR3 is 17 amino acids long. Germline lookup yields CDR1 SGHKS and CDR2 YYEKEE (reference sequence). CDR3 nucleotides: TGTGCCAGCAGCTGGACAGGGGGGTCCAGGTACCAAGAGACCCAGTACTTC. The encoded protein is CASSWTGGSRYQETQYF.

This clone was counted a single time. The chain combines TRBV7-6 with TRBJ1-5; D unclear. The germline gives CDR1 SGHVS, CDR2 FNYEAQ. V lost 1 base to trimming and J lost 4 bases, with 5 bases between them. This CDR3 comprises 13 residues. The CDR3 DNA reads TGTGCCAGCAGCTTAGATAGTAATCAGCCCCAGCATTTT. Its protein is CASSLDSNQPQHF.

This chain uses TRBV19 with TRBJ1-2; D not resolved. V was clipped by 3 bases and J by 4 bases, with 15 bases between them. Germline lookup yields CDR1 LNHDA and CDR2 SQIVND (reference sequence). This CDR3 region has 15 residues. CDR3 region: CASSIEEAPFYGYTF. CDR3 DNA: TGTGCCAGTAGTATTGAGGAGGCCCCCTTCTATGGCTACACCTTC.

The CDR3 reads CASSLAGVVAGNTIYF. As DNA, the CDR3 is TGTGCCAGCAGCTTGGCCGGGGTAGTTGCGGGAAACACCATATATTTT. The genes are TRBV5-6 and TRBJ1-3; D is uncertain. Trimming stripped 0 bases from V and 4 bases from J, with 14 bases between. The CDR3 spans 16 residues. Germline loops: CDR1 SGHDT, CDR2 YYEEEE.

The V call is TRBV25-1, the J call TRBJ1-1, with 11 positions matching TRBD1. The CDR3 sequence is 14 residues long. J lost 6 bases, V lost 2 bases, and 2 bases had no gene match. Germline CDR1 and CDR2: MGHDK and SYGVNS. CDR3 region: CASSEAGQGAEAFF. The CDR3 DNA follows: TGTGCCAGCAGTGAAGCGGGACAGGGGGCTGAAGCTTTCTTT.

The chain employs TRBV4-1 and TRBJ1-3; D might be TRBD1 (6 bases). V was clipped by 3 bases and J by 1 base, with 10 bases between them. The length of the CDR3 is 15 residues. Germline CDR1 is MGHRA and CDR2 is YSYEKL. For the CDR3, the DNA is TGCGCCAGCAGCCAGGCAGGGGTTTCTGGAAACACCATATATTTT. Translation: CASSQAGVSGNTIYF.

The genes are TRBV19 and TRBJ2-1, with 9 positions matching TRBD2. This CDR3 comprises 15 residues. J was trimmed by 3 bases and V by 4 bases; bases with no gene match: 4. The germline V gene encodes CDR1 LNHDA and CDR2 SQIVND (reference sequence). In nucleotides, the CDR3 is TGTGCCAGTAGTACAGTAGCGGGGGACTACAATGAGCAGTTCTTC. It encodes CASSTVAGDYNEQFF.

This clone has a handful of counts. The chain employs TRBV15 and TRBJ2-2; D gene unclear. CDR3 length: 14 residues. Germline values: CDR1 LNHNV, CDR2 YYDKDF (reference sequence). Between the trimmed V and J ends, which lost 5 bases and 0 bases, there was a span of 7 bases. CDR3 region: CATSATSNTGELFF. Written as DNA, the CDR3 is TGTGCCACCAGCGCGACTTCGAACACCGGGGAGCTGTTTTTT.

This rearrangement joins TRBV9 to TRBJ2-3; D ambiguous. The CDR3 length is 11 residues. Germline-derived CDR1 and CDR2 are SGDLS and YYNGEE. Trimming removed 4 bases at V and 2 bases at J, with 2 bases between. CDR3 nucleotide sequence: TGTGCCAGCAGCCACACAGATACGCAGTATTTT. Protein product: CASSHTDTQYF.